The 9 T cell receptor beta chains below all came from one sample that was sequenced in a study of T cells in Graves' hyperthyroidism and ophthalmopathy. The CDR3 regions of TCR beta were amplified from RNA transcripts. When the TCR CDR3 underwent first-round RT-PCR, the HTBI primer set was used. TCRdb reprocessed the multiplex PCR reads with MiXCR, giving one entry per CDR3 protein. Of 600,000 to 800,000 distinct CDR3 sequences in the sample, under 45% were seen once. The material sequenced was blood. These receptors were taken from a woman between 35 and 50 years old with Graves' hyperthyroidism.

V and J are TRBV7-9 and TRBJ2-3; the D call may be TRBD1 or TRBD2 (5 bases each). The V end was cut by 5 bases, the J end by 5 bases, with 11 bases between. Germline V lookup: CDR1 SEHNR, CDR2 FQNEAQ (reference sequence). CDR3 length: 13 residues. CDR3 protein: CASSIGAGDTQYF. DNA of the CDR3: TGTGCCAGCAGCATCGGGGCGGGAGATACGCAGTATTTT.

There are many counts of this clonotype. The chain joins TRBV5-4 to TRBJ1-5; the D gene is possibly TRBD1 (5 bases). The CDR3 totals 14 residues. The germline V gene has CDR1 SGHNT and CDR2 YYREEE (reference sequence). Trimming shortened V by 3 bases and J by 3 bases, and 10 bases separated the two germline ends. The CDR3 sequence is CASSSQDPNQPQHF. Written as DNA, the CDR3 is TGTGCCAGCAGCTCACAGGACCCCAATCAGCCCCAGCATTTT.

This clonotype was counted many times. CDR3 protein: CSAQRTVATNEKLFF. DNA of the CDR3: TGCAGTGCTCAGAGGACAGTTGCAACTAATGAAAAACTGTTTTTT. The rearrangement links TRBV20-1 to TRBJ1-4; TRBD1 might be the D (6 bases). Germline lookup yields CDR1 DFQATT and CDR2 SNEGSKA (reference sequence). The CDR3 sequence is 15 residues long. V gave up 5 bases and J gave up 0 bases, with 13 bases separating them.

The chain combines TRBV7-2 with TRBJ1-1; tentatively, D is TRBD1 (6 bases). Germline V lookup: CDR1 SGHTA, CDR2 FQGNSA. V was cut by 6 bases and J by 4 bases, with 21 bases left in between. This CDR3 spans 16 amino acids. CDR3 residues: CASSDRSGHRSTEAFF. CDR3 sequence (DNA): TGTGCCAGCAGTGACAGATCGGGACACCGGAGCACTGAAGCTTTCTTT. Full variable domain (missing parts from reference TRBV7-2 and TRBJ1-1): GAGVSQSPSNKVTEKGKDVELRCDPISGHTALYWYRQSLGQGLEFLIYFQGNSAPDKSGLPSDRFSAERTGGSVSTLTIQRTQQEDSAVYLCASSDRSGHRSTEAFFGQGTRLTVV.

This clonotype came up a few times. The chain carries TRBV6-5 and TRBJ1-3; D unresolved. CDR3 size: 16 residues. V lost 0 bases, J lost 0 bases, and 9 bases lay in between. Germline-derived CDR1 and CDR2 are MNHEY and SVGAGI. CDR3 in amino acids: CASSYSQLSSGNTIYF. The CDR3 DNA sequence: TGTGCCAGCAGTTACTCTCAGTTGAGCTCTGGAAACACCATATATTTT.

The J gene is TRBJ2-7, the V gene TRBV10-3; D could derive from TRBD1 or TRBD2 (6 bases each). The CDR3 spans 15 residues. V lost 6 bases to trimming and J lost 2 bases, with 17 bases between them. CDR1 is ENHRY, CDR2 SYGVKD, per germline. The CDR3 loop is CAIRTTGRYAYEQYF. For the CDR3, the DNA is TGTGCCATCAGGACTACAGGGAGGTACGCCTACGAGCAGTACTTC.

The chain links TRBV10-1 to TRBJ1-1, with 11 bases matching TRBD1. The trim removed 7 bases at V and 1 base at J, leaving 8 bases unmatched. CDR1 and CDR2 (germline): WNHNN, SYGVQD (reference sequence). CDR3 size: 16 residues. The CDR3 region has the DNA TGCGCCAGCATGAAGGGGGGACAGGGGGGGAACACTGAAGCTTTCTTT. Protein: CASMKGGQGGNTEAFF.

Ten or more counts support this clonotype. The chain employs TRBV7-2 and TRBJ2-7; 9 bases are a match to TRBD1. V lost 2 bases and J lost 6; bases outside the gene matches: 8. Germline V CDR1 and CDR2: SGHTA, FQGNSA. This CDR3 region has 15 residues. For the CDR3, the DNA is TGTGCCAGCAGCTTAAACGGACAGGGGACGGGCGAGCAGTACTTC. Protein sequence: CASSLNGQGTGEQYF.

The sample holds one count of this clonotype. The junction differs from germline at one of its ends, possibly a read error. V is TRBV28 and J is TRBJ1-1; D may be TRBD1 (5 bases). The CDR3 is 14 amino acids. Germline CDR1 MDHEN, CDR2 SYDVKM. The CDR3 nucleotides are TGTGCCAGTCTTACGGGGCAGGGCACGACTGAAGCTTTCTTC. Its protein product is CASLTGQGTTEAFF. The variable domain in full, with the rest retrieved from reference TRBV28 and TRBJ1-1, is DVKVTQSSRYLVKRTGEKVFLECVQDMDHENMFWYRQDPGLGLRLIYFSYDVKMKEKGDIPEGYSVSREKKERFSLILESASTNQTSMYLCASLTGQGTTEAFFGQGTRLTVV.